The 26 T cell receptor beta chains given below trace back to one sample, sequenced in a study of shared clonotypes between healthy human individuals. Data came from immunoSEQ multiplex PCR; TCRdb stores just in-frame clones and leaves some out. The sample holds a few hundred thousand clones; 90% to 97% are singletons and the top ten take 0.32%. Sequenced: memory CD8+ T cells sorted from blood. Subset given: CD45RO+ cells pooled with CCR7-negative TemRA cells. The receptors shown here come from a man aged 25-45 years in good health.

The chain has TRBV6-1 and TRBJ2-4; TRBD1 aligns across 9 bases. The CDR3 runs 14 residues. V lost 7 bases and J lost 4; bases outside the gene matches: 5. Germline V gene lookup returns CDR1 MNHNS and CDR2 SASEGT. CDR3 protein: CASNPGTGKNIQYF. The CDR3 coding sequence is TGTGCCAGCAACCCCGGGACAGGGAAAAACATTCAGTACTTC.

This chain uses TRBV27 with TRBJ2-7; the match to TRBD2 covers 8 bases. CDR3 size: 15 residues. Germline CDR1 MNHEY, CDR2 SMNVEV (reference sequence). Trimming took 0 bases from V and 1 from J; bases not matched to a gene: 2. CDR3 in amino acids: CASSLSSGGSYEQYF. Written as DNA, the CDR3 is TGTGCCAGCAGTTTATCGAGCGGGGGTTCCTACGAGCAGTACTTC.

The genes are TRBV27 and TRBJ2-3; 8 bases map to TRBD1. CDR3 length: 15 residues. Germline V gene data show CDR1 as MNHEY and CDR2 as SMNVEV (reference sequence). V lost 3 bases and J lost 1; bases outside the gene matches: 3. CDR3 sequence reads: CASSFVGQGTDTQYF. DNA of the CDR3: TGTGCCAGCAGTTTTGTGGGACAGGGCACAGATACGCAGTATTTT.

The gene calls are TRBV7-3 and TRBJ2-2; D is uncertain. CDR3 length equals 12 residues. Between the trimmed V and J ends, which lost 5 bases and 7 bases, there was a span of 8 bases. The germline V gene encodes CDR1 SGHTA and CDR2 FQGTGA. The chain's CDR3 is CASSQLSGELFF. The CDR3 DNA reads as TGTGCCAGCAGCCAGCTTAGCGGGGAGCTGTTTTTT.

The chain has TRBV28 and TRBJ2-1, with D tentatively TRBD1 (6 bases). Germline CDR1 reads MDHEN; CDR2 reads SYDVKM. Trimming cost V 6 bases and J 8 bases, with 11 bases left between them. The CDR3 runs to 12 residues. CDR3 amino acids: CASSDKGDEQFF. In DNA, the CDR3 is TGTGCCAGCAGCGACAAGGGGGATGAGCAGTTCTTC. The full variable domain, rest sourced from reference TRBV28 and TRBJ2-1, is DVKVTQSSRYLVKRTGEKVFLECVQDMDHENMFWYRQDPGLGLRLIYFSYDVKMKEKGDIPEGYSVSREKKERFSLILESASTNQTSMYLCASSDKGDEQFFGPGTRLTVL.

The CDR3 loop reads CASSRNRGTDTQYF. CDR3 nucleotide sequence: TGCGCCAGCAGCCGTAACAGGGGAACTGATACGCAGTATTTT. The chain is built from TRBV5-1 and TRBJ2-3; 7 bases agree with TRBD1. Germline values: CDR1 SGHRS, CDR2 YFSETQ. The CDR3 consists of 14 residues. Losses at the gene ends were 4 bases for V and 6 bases for J; bases not matched to a gene: 8.

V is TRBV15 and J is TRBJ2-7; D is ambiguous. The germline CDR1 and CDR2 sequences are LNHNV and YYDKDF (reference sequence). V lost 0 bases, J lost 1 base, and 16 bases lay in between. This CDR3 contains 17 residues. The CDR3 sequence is CATSRDFGWGGSYEQYF. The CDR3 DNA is TGTGCCACCAGCAGAGATTTTGGGTGGGGTGGGTCCTACGAGCAGTACTTC. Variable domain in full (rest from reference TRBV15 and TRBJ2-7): DAMVIQNPRYQVTQFGKPVTLSCSQTLNHNVMYWYQQKSSQAPKLLFHYYDKDFNNEADTPDNFQSRRPNTSFCFLDIRSPGLGDTAMYLCATSRDFGWGGSYEQYFGPGTRLTVT.

The CDR3 is CAWSLDRYEKLFF. The CDR3 region has the DNA TGTGCCTGGAGTCTGGACAGATATGAAAAACTGTTTTTT. The V call is TRBV30, the J call TRBJ1-4; possible D gene TRBD1, 6 bases. The CDR3 contains 13 residues. Germline V gives CDR1 GTSNPN, CDR2 SVGIG (reference sequence). Trimming left V 2 bases short and J 6 bases short, with 10 bases between.

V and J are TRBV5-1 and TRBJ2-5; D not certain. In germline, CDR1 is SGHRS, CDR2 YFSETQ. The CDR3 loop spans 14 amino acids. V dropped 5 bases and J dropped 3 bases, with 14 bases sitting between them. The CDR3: CASSRTGVKETQYF. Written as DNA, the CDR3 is TGCGCCAGCAGTCGGACGGGTGTGAAAGAGACCCAGTACTTC.

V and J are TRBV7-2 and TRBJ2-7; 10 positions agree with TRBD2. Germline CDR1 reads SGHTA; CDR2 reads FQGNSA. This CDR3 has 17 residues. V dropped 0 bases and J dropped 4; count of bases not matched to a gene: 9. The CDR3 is CASSLALGLAGVYEQYF. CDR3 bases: TGTGCCAGCAGCTTAGCGCTTGGGCTAGCGGGAGTTTACGAGCAGTACTTC.

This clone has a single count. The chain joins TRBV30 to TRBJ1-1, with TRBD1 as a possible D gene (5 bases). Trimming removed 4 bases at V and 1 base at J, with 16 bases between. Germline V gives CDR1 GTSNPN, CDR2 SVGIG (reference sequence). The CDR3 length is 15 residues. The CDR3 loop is CAWIPGKRGNTEAFF. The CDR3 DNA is TGTGCCTGGATTCCAGGGAAAAGGGGGAACACTGAAGCTTTCTTT.

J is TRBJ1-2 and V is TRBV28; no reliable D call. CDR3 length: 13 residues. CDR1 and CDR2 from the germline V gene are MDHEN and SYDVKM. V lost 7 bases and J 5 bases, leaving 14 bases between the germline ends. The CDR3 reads CASNPGSLYGYTF. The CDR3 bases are TGTGCCAGCAACCCTGGGAGTTTATATGGCTACACCTTC.

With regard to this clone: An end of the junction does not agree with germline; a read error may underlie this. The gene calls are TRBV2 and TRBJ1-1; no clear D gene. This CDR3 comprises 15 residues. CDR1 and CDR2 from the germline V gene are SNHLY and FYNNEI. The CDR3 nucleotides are TGTGCCAGCAGGGAAGGACGAGAGGGGAACACTGAAGCTTTCTTT. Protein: CASREGREGNTEAFF.

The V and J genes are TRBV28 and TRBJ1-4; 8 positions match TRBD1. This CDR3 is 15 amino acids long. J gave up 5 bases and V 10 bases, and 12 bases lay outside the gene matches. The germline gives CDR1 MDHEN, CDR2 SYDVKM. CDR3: CATVLQGDSNEKLFF. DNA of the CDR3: TGTGCCACCGTACTACAGGGGGATTCAAATGAAAAACTGTTTTTT.

CDR3 sequence (DNA): TGTGCCATCAGTGGAGGACAGGGGGACATTCAGTACTTC. As protein: CAISGGQGDIQYF. The rearrangement joins TRBV10-3 to TRBJ2-4, with TRBD1 matching 10 bases. V was clipped by 4 bases and J by 8 bases; unmatched bases: 2. The CDR3 sequence is 13 residues long. Germline V CDR1 and CDR2: ENHRY, SYGVKD.

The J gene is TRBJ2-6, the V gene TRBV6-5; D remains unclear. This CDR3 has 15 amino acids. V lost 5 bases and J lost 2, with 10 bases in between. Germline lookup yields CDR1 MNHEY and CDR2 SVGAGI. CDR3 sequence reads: CASSNPLPGANVLTF. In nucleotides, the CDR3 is TGTGCCAGCAGTAATCCCCTCCCTGGGGCCAACGTCCTGACTTTC.

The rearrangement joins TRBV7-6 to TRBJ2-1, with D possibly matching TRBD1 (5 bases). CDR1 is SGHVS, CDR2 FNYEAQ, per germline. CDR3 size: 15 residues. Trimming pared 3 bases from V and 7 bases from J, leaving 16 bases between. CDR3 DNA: TGTGCCAGCAGCTTTCGGACAAACCCTAGGAATGAGCAGTTCTTC. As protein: CASSFRTNPRNEQFF.

CDR3 nucleotides: TGTGCCAGCAGCTCATACCCGGGCAGGGGGGCGACAGATACGCAGTATTTT. It specifies CASSSYPGRGATDTQYF. The chain couples TRBV5-5 to TRBJ2-3; D perhaps matches TRBD1 (7 bases). The CDR3 is 17 residues long. CDR1 and CDR2 from the germline V gene are SGHKS and YYEKEE (reference sequence). Between the trimmed V and J ends, which lost 3 bases and 3 bases, there was a span of 20 bases. The full variable domain, rest sourced from reference TRBV5-5 and TRBJ2-3, is DAGVTQSPTHLIKTRGQQVTLRCSPISGHKSVSWYQQVLGQGPQFIFQYYEKEERGRGNFPDRFSARQFPNYSSELNVNALLLGDSALYLCASSSYPGRGATDTQYFGPGTRLTVL.

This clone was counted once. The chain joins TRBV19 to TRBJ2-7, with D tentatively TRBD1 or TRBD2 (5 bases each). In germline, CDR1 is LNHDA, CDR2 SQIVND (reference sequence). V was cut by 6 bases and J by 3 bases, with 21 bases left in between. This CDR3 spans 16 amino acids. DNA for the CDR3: TGTGCCAGTAGGACTGACCACGGGACCGCGAACTACGAGCAGTACTTC. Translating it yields CASRTDHGTANYEQYF. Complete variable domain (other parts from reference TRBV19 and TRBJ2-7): DGGITQSPKYLFRKEGQNVTLSCEQNLNHDAMYWYRQDPGQGLRLIYYSQIVNDFQKGDIAEGYSVSREKKESFPLTVTSAQKNPTAFYLCASRTDHGTANYEQYFGPGTRLTVT.

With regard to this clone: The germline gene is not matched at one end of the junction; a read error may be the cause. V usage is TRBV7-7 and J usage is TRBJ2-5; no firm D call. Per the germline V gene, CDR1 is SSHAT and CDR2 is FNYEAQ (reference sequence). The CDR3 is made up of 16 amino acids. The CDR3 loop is CASSPPGVVGQETQYF. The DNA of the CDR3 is TGTGCTAGCAGCCCACCCGGAGTTGTTGGACAAGAGACCCAGTACTTC.

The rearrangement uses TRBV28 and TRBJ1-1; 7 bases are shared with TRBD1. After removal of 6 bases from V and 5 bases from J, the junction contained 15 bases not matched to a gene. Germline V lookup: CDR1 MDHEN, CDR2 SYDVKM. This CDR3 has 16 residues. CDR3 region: CASSPEMDRLGTEAFF. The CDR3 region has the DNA TGTGCCAGCAGCCCAGAGATGGACAGGTTAGGAACTGAAGCTTTCTTT.

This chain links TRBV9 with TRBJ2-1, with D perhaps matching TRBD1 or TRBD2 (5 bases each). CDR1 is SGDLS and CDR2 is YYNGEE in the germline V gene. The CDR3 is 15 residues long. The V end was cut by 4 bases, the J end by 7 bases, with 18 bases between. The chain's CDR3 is CASSLRTGGRNEQFF. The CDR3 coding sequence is TGTGCCAGCAGCTTGCGGACTGGGGGTAGGAATGAGCAGTTCTTC.

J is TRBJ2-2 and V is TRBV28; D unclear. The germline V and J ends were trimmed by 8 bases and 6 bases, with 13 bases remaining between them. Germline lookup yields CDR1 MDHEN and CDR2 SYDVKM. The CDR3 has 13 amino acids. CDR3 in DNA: TGTGCCAGCTTCCCCGGTATTTCCGGGGAGCTGTTTTTT. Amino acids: CASFPGISGELFF.

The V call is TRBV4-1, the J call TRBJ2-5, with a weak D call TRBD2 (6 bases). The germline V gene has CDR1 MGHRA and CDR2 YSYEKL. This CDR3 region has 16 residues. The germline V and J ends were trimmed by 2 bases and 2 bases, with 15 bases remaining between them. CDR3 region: CASSQMASAEQETQYF. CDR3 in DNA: TGCGCCAGCAGCCAAATGGCTAGCGCCGAACAAGAGACCCAGTACTTC.

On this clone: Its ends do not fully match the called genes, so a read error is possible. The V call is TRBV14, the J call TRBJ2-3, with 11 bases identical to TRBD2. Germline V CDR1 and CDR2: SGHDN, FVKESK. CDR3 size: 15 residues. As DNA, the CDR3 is TGTGCCAGCAGCCCGGCACTAGCGGGAGCAGATACGCGGTATTTT. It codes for CASSPALAGADTRYF. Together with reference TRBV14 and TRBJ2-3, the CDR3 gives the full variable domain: EAGVTQFPSHSVIEKGQTVTLRCDPISGHDNLYWYRRVMGKEIKFLLHFVKESKQDESGMPNNRFLAERTGGTYSTLKVQPAELEDSGVYFCASSPALAGADTRYFGPGTRLTVL.

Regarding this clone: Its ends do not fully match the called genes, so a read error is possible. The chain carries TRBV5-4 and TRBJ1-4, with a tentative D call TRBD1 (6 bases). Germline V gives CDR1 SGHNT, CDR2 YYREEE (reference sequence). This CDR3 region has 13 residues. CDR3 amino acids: CASSLDGGAGHLF. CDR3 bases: TGTGCCAGCAGCTTGGATGGGGGGGCAGGTCACCTTTTT.